The clone carrying this T cell receptor beta chain was counted only a few times. Its matching antigen is unknown. This CDR3 spans 15 amino acids. Germline trimming cut 5 bases from V and 3 bases from J; bases unmatched to any gene: 5. Germline CDR1 is SGHTA and CDR2 is FQGNSA. The entry originates in a study of T cell repertoires in cytomegalovirus infection. Study-level information: TCR beta signatures that were public indicated CMV infection and matching HLA type.

MiXCR, run by TCRdb on the reads, gives a single entry per CDR3 protein. The data show 110,000 to 150,000 distinct CDR3 sequences, with over 30% seen just once and around half held by the top ten. This sequence joins TRBV7-2 and TRBJ2-1, with 9 positions matching TRBD2. This receptor was obtained from a human donor in good health (CMV status not recorded). Some clones in this sample may be carry-over from other donors' samples. The material was CD8+ T cells from cultured PBMCs, obtained from culture after CMV antigen stimulation. The CDR3 spells CASSMGLASYNEQFF. CDR3 bases: TGTGCCAGCAGCATGGGACTAGCTAGCTACAATGAGCAGTTCTTC.